This is a list of T cell receptor beta chains from one sample in a study of patients and donors after allogeneic stem cell transplantation. TCRdb analysed the RT-PCR reads with MiXCR anew, one entry per CDR3 protein. The data show approximately 60,000 distinct CDR3 sequences, approximately 12% seen once. Input material: blood, either unsorted or a sorted T cell fraction (not recorded which). Receptors were obtained from a human donor who was either an allogeneic HSCT recipient or a stem cell or donor lymphocyte infusion donor (not recorded which). It is not recorded whose cells these are; they may come from a transplant donor. Both conserved end residues are trimmed from each CDR3. D genes are given only for firm matches. Expanded clones get a size class; other rows say once, few or many, or leave the size out.

few TRBJ2-1 TRBV7-8 14 TRBD2 ASSLGLAGLYNEQF
few TRBJ2-7 TRBV29-1 11 TRBD2 SVVAGTSYEQY
few TRBJ2-2 TRBV10-3 11 - AIQQQNTGELF
many TRBJ1-3 TRBV6-5 13 - ASSYRRDIGNTIY
few TRBJ2-7 TRBV14 11 TRBD1 ASSQGVGGQQY
few TRBJ2-7 TRBV5-5 13 TRBD2 ASSLSSGAYYEQY
few TRBJ2-7 TRBV5-1 13 - ASSAVPQGTYEQY
- TRBJ2-5 TRBV27 11 - ASSPGIRETQY
many TRBJ2-7 TRBV30 10 - AWSKSSYEQY
- TRBJ2-7 TRBV29-1 11 - SVDLQGGYEQY
- TRBJ1-1 TRBV3-1 17 - ASSQDISGPFLFNTEAF
few TRBJ2-7 TRBV3-1 13 - ASSLSDRFFYEQY
once TRBJ1-2 TRBV7-9 13 - ASSLGGGLSYGYT
many TRBJ1-2 TRBV12-3/TRBV12-4 15 TRBD1 ASSLEDRDRGPYGYT
many TRBJ1-5 TRBV20-1 12 TRBD1 SASPGTGDQPQH
many TRBJ1-6 TRBV5-1 12 - ASSSEVPNSPLH
- TRBJ2-7 TRBV6-1 9 - ASSEGREQY
- TRBJ2-1 TRBV29-1 13 TRBD2 SVGMATSGRDEQF
- TRBJ2-3 TRBV12-3/TRBV12-4 13 - ASSLISASTDTQY
few TRBJ1-1 TRBV24-1 13 TRBD1 ATSDQDREGAEAF
few TRBJ1-1 TRBV6-6 9 - ATRWFLEAF
- TRBJ2-3 TRBV6-1 14 - ASSVHRDASTDTQY
- TRBJ2-1 TRBV6-1 18 TRBD2 ASSGRLAGMLFPALREQF
- TRBJ2-5 TRBV12-3/TRBV12-4 13 - ASSLGGTPRETQY
many TRBJ1-1 TRBV27 10 - ASREGGTEAF
few TRBJ2-4 TRBV6-5 15 TRBD1 ASSSRTGWLAKNIQY
- TRBJ1-2 TRBV11-2 14 - ASSLGTGIANYGYT
few TRBJ1-6 TRBV18 12 TRBD1 ASSPQGGNSPLH
- TRBJ2-2 TRBV27 15 - ASSLWVAGKNTGELF
- TRBJ2-3 TRBV12-3/TRBV12-4 14 - ASSLLVAASTDTQY
few TRBJ1-1 TRBV5-6 12 - ASSFWVASTEAF
- TRBJ2-7 TRBV7-9 11 TRBD1 ASRRTGSHEQY
many TRBJ1-6 TRBV10-3 13 TRBD1 AISEGTGTNSPLH
few TRBJ2-5 TRBV5-1 15 TRBD1 ASSLAGSGGNQETQY
many TRBJ1-5 TRBV4-2 10 - ASSQDGQPQH
few TRBJ2-1 TRBV27 14 TRBD1 ASSLSGQGAYNEQF
many TRBJ1-1 TRBV11-3 11 - ASSLGRYTEAF
- TRBJ2-5 TRBV12-5 9 - ASGATKTQY
few TRBJ1-1 TRBV15 13 - ATSRDLGMDTEAF
- TRBJ1-1 TRBV7-9 11 - ASPPGGASEAF
many TRBJ2-1 TRBV12-3/TRBV12-4 15 TRBD2 ASSSPNSGLAYNEQF
- TRBJ2-5 TRBV24-1 15 - ATSDLPEGRGSETQY
- TRBJ2-2 TRBV5-1 14 - ASRVGPLGNTGELF
- TRBJ1-4 TRBV6-5 13 - ASSYSAGDNEKLF
few TRBJ2-2 TRBV12-3/TRBV12-4 11 - ASSLANTGELF
- TRBJ2-7 TRBV29-1 11 TRBD1 SVLQGSDYEQY
many TRBJ1-5 TRBV5-6 13 - ASSSKWDSNQPQH
few TRBJ2-1 TRBV24-1 11 TRBD2 ATSPGGNHEQF
many TRBJ2-5 TRBV7-7 9 - ASSSTETQY
few TRBJ2-1 TRBV7-9 14 - ASSQQTANSYNEQF
- TRBJ2-7 TRBV7-8 12 TRBD1 ASGQGAIGYEQY
many TRBJ1-5 TRBV4-1 12 TRBD1 ASSPTGDNQPQH
few TRBJ2-7 TRBV5-1 10 - ASSTGGLEQY
- TRBJ1-2 TRBV30 11 - AWKGQGYYGYT
many TRBJ1-5 TRBV12-3/TRBV12-4 19 - ASSLNRAKAQGLYSNQPQH